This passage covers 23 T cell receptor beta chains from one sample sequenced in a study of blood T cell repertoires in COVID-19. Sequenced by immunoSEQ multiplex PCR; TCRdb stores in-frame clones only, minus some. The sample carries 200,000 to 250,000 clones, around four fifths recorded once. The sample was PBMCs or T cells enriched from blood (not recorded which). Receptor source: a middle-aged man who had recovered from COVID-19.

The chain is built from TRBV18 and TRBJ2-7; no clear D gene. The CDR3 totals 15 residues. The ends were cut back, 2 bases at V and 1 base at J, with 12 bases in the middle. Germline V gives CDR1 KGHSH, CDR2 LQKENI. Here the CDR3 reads CASSPIKVGSYEQYF. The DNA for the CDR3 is TGTGCCAGCTCACCAATCAAGGTCGGGTCCTACGAGCAGTACTTC. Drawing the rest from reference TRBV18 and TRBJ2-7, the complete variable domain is NAGVMQNPRHLVRRRGQEARLRCSPMKGHSHVYWYRQLPEEGLKFMVYLQKENIIDESGMPKERFSAEFPKEGPSILRIQQVVRGDSAAYFCASSPIKVGSYEQYFGPGTRLTVT.

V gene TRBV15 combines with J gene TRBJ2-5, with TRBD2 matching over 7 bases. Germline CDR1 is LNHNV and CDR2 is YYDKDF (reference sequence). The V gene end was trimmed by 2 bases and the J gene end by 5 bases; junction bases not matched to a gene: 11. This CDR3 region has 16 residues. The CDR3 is CATSRWDYFGLETQYF. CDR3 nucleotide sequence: TGTGCCACCAGCAGATGGGACTATTTTGGGCTGGAGACCCAGTACTTC.

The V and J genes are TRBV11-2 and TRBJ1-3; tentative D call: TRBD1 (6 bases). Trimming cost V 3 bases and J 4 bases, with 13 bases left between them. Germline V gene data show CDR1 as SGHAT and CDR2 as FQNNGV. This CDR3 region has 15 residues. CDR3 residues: CASSFSTGTGNTIYF. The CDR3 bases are TGTGCCAGCAGCTTCTCGACAGGAACCGGAAACACCATATATTTT.

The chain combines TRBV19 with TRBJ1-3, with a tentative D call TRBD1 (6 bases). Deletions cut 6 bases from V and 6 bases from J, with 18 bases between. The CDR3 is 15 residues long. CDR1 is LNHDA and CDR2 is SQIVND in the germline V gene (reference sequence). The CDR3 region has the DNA TGTGCCAGTAGCGTGACAGGTACTCTGTTAAACACCATATATTTT. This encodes CASSVTGTLLNTIYF. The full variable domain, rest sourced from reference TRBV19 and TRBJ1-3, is DGGITQSPKYLFRKEGQNVTLSCEQNLNHDAMYWYRQDPGQGLRLIYYSQIVNDFQKGDIAEGYSVSREKKESFPLTVTSAQKNPTAFYLCASSVTGTLLNTIYFGEGSWLTVV.

CDR3 sequence reads: CASSPQGNTEAFF. The CDR3 DNA follows: TGTGCCAGCAGCCCACAGGGAAACACTGAAGCTTTCTTT. V usage is TRBV6-5 and J usage is TRBJ1-1; maybe TRBD1 (6 bases). The CDR3 runs 13 residues. V was trimmed by 6 bases and J by 2 bases, leaving 10 bases between them. Germline V CDR1 and CDR2: MNHEY, SVGAGI.

The CDR3 DNA is TGTGCCGGGGGGACAGGGAATTCACCCCTCCACTTT. It is translated as CAGGTGNSPLHF. The J gene is TRBJ1-6, the V gene TRBV19, with 9 bases lining up with TRBD1. The CDR3 covers 12 residues. Germline-derived CDR1 and CDR2 are LNHDA and SQIVND (reference sequence). The V segment lost 11 bases and the J segment 7 bases; nucleotides outside the gene matches: 3.

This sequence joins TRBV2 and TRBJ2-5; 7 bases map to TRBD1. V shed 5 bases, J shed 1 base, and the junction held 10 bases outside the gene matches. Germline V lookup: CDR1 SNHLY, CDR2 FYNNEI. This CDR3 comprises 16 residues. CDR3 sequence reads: CASSPNLGTAQETQYF. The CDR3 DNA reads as TGTGCCAGCAGTCCTAATCTTGGGACAGCCCAAGAGACCCAGTACTTC.

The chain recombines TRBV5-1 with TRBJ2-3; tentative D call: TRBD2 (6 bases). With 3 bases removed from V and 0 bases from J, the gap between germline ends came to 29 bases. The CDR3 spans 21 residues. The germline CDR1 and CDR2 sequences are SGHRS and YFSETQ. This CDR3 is CASSWAGMEGILKSSTDTQYF. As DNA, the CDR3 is TGCGCCAGCAGCTGGGCAGGTATGGAGGGGATTCTGAAATCGAGCACAGATACGCAGTATTTT.

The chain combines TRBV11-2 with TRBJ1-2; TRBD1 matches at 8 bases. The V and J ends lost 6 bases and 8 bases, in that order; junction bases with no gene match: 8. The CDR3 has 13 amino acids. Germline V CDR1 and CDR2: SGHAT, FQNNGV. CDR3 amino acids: CASSGQGFWGYTF. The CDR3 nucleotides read TGTGCCAGCAGTGGACAGGGATTCTGGGGCTACACCTTC.

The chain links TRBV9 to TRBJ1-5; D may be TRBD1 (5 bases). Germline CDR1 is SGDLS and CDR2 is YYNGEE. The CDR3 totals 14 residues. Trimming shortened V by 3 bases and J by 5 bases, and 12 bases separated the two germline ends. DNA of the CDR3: TGTGCCAGCAGCGGCTCGACAGCCCATCAGCCCCAGCATTTT. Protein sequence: CASSGSTAHQPQHF.

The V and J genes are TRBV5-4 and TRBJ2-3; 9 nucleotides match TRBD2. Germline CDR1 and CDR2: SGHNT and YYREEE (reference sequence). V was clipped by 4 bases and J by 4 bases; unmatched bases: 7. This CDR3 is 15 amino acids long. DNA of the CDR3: TGTGCCAGCAGCCACCCTAGCGGGGTAGCAGATACGCAGTATTTT. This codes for CASSHPSGVADTQYF.

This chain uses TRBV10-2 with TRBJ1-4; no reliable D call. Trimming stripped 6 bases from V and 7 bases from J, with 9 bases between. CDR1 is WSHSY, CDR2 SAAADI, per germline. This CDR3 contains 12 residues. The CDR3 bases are TGCGCCAGCAGGACAAGTGGTGAAAAACTGTTTTTT. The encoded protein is CASRTSGEKLFF.

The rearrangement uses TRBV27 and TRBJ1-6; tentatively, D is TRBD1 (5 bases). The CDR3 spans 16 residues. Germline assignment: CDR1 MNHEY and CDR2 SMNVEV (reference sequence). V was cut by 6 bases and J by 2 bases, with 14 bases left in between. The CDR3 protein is CASRRTTHPYNSPLHF. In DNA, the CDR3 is TGTGCCAGCAGGAGGACAACTCACCCCTATAATTCACCCCTCCACTTT.

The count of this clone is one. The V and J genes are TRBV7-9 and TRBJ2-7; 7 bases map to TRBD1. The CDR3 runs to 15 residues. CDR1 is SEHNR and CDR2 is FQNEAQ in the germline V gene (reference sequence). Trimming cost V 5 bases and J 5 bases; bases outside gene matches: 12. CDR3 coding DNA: TGTGCCAGCAGCGAGGGGCTAGGGGGCTGGCACGAGCAGTACTTC. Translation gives CASSEGLGGWHEQYF. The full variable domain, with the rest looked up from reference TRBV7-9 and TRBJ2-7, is DTGVSQNPRHKITKRGQNVTFRCDPISEHNRLYWYRQTLGQGPEFLTYFQNEAQLEKSRLLSDRFSAERPKGSFSTLEIQRTEQGDSAMYLCASSEGLGGWHEQYFGPGTRLTVT.

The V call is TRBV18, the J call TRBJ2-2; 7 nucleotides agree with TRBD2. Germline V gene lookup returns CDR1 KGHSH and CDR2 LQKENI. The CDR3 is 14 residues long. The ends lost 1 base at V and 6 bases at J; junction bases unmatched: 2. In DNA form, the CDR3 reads TGTGCCAGCTCACCACGGGACTACGCCGGGGAGCTGTTTTTT. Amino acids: CASSPRDYAGELFF.

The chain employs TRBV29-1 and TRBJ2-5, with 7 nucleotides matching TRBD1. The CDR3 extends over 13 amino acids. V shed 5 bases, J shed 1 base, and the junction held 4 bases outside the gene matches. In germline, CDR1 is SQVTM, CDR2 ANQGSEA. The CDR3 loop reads CSVQQGLQETQYF. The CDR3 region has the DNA TGCAGCGTTCAACAGGGGCTCCAAGAGACCCAGTACTTC.

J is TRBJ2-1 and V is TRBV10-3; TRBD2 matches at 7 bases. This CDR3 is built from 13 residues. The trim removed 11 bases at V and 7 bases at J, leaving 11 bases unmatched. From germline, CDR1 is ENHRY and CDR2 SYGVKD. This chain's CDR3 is CAAKRGGWNEQFF. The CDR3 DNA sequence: TGTGCCGCCAAGCGGGGAGGGTGGAATGAGCAGTTCTTC.

This chain's CDR3 is CASSLEGGQINQPQHF. For the CDR3, the DNA is TGTGCCAGCAGCTTAGAAGGCGGACAGATAAATCAGCCCCAGCATTTT. The rearrangement joins TRBV11-2 to TRBJ1-5; D might be TRBD1 (6 bases). Per the germline V gene, CDR1 is SGHAT and CDR2 is FQNNGV. The ends were cut back, 0 bases at V and 4 bases at J, with 13 bases in the middle. The CDR3 is made up of 16 amino acids.

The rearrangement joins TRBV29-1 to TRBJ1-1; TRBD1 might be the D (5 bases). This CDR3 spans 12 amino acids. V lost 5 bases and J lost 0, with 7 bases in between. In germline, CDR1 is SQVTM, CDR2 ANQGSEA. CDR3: CSVSRVNTEAFF. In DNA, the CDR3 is TGCAGCGTTTCCAGGGTGAACACTGAAGCTTTCTTT.

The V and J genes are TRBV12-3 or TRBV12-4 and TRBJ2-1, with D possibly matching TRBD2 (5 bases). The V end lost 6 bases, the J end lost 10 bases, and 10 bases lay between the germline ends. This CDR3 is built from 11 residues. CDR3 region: CASSLAWEQFF. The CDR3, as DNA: TGTGCCAGCAGCCTAGCTTGGGAGCAGTTCTTC.

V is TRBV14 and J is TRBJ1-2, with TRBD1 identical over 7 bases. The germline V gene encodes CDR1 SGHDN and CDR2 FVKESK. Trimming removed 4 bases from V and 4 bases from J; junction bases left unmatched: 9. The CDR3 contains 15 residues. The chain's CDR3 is CASSPGTATFYGYTF. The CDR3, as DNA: TGTGCCAGCAGCCCGGGGACAGCGACTTTCTATGGCTACACCTTC.

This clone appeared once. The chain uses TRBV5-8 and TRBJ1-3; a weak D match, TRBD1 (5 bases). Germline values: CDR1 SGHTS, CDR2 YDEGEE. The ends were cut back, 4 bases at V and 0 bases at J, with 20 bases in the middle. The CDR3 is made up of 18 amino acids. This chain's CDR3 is CASSAILGKGDSGNTIYF. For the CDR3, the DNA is TGTGCCAGCAGCGCAATTTTGGGAAAAGGGGACTCTGGAAACACCATATATTTT.

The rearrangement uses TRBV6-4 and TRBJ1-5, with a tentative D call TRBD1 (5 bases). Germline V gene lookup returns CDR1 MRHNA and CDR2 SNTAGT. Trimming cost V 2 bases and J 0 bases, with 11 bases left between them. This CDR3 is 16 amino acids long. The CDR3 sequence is CASSDPGGGSNQPQHF. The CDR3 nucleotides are TGTGCCAGCAGTGACCCCGGGGGGGGTAGCAATCAGCCCCAGCATTTT.